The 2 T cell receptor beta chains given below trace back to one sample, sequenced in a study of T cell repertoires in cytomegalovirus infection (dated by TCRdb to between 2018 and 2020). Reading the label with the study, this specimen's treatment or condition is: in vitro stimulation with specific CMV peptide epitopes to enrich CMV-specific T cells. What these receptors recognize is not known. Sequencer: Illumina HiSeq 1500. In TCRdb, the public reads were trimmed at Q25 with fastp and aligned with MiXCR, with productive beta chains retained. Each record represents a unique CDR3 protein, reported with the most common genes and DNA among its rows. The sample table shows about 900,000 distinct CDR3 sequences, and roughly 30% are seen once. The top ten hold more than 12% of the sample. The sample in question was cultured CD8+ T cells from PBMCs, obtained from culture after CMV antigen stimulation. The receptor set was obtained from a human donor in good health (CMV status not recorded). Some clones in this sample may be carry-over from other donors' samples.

The CDR3 DNA sequence: TGTGCCAGCAGCCAAGAACTGGTGGGAACAGGGGGAAGCAATCAGCCCCAGCATTTT. Residues: CASSQELVGTGGSNQPQHF. The gene calls are TRBV4-2 and TRBJ1-5; TRBD1 agrees at 8 bases. After removal of 0 bases from V and 1 base from J, the junction contained 11 bases not matched to a gene. The CDR3 runs 19 residues. The germline V gene encodes CDR1 LGHNA and CDR2 YNFKEQ.

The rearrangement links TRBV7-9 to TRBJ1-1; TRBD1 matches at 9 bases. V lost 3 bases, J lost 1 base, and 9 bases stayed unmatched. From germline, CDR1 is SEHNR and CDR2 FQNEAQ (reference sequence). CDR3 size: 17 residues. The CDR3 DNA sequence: TGTGCCAGCAGCTTGAGAGACAGGGGGTATCAGAACACTGAAGCTTTCTTT. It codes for CASSLRDRGYQNTEAFF.